These 4 T cell receptor beta chains originate from one sample sequenced in a study of Graves' ophthalmopathy and Graves' hyperthyroidism. Amplification targeted the TCR beta CDR3 regions, with RNA transcripts as the source material. Second-round multiplex PCR came after a first-round RT-PCR that employed HTBI primers. TCRdb called the multiplex PCR reads again in MiXCR, with one record for every CDR3 protein. The sample has around 1.1 million distinct CDR3 sequences, about two fifths seen once. The sample comprised peripheral blood or thyroid tissue (not recorded which). These receptors all come from an adult man with Graves' hyperthyroidism.

This clonotype was found many times. V is TRBV2 and J is TRBJ2-5; D is perhaps TRBD2 (5 bases). Trimming removed 7 bases from V and 5 bases from J, with 8 bases in between. Germline CDR1 SNHLY, CDR2 FYNNEI. The CDR3 loop spans 11 amino acids. Here the CDR3 reads CASKERETQYF. The CDR3 DNA follows: TGTGCCAGCAAGGAGCGGGAGACCCAGTACTTC. The full variable domain, rest sourced from reference TRBV2 and TRBJ2-5, is EPEVTQTPSHQVTQMGQEVILRCVPISNHLYFYWYRQILGQKVEFLVSFYNNEISEKSEIFDDQFSVERPDGSNFTLKIRSTKLEDSAMYFCASKERETQYFGPGTRLLVL.

This clonotype was seen many times. This rearrangement joins TRBV12-3 or TRBV12-4 to TRBJ1-5; perhaps TRBD1 as D (6 bases). Trimming took 3 bases from V and 6 from J, leaving 12 bases between them. The CDR3 is 14 residues long. CDR3 residues: CASSLMGASQPQHF. As DNA, the CDR3 is TGTGCCAGCAGTTTGATGGGGGCCAGTCAGCCCCAGCATTTT.

This clonotype was recorded many times. The gene calls are TRBV7-7 and TRBJ2-5; D perhaps matches TRBD2 (6 bases). Trimming shortened V by 2 bases and J by 2 bases, and 18 bases separated the two germline ends. The CDR3 loop spans 17 amino acids. Looked up from germline, CDR1 is SSHAT and CDR2 is FNYEAQ (reference sequence). CDR3 coding DNA: TGTGCCAGCAGCTTATCGAGGGAGGAGGAAATACAAGAGACCCAGTACTTC. It codes for CASSLSREEEIQETQYF.

The sample holds many counts of this clonotype. The rearrangement joins TRBV3-1 to TRBJ2-5; 13 bases fit TRBD2. Germline V lookup: CDR1 LGHDT, CDR2 YNNKEL (reference sequence). After removal of 4 bases from V and 6 bases from J, the junction contained 2 bases not matched to a gene. This CDR3 region has 14 residues. CDR3 loop: CASSPGLAGQTQYF. The CDR3 DNA is TGTGCCAGCAGCCCGGGACTAGCGGGACAGACCCAGTACTTC.